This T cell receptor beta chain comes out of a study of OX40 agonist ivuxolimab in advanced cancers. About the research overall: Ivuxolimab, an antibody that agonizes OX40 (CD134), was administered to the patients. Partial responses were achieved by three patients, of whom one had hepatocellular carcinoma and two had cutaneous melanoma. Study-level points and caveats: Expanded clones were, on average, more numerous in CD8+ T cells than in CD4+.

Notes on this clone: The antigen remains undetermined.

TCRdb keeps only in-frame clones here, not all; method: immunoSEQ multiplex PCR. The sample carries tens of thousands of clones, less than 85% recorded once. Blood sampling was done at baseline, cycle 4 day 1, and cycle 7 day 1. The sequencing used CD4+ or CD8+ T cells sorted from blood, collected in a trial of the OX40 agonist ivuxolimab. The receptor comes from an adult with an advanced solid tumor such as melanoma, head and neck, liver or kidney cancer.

The DNA for the CDR3 is TGTGCCAGCAGCTTAACAGGGGGCAACGCAGAGACCCAGTACTTC. Protein sequence: CASSLTGGNAETQYF. The rearrangement joins TRBV11-1 to TRBJ2-5; TRBD1 matches 9 bases. The V and J ends lost 2 bases and 4 bases, in that order; junction bases with no gene match: 5. CDR1 SGHAT and CDR2 FQDESV come from the germline V gene (reference sequence). CDR3 length equals 15 residues.